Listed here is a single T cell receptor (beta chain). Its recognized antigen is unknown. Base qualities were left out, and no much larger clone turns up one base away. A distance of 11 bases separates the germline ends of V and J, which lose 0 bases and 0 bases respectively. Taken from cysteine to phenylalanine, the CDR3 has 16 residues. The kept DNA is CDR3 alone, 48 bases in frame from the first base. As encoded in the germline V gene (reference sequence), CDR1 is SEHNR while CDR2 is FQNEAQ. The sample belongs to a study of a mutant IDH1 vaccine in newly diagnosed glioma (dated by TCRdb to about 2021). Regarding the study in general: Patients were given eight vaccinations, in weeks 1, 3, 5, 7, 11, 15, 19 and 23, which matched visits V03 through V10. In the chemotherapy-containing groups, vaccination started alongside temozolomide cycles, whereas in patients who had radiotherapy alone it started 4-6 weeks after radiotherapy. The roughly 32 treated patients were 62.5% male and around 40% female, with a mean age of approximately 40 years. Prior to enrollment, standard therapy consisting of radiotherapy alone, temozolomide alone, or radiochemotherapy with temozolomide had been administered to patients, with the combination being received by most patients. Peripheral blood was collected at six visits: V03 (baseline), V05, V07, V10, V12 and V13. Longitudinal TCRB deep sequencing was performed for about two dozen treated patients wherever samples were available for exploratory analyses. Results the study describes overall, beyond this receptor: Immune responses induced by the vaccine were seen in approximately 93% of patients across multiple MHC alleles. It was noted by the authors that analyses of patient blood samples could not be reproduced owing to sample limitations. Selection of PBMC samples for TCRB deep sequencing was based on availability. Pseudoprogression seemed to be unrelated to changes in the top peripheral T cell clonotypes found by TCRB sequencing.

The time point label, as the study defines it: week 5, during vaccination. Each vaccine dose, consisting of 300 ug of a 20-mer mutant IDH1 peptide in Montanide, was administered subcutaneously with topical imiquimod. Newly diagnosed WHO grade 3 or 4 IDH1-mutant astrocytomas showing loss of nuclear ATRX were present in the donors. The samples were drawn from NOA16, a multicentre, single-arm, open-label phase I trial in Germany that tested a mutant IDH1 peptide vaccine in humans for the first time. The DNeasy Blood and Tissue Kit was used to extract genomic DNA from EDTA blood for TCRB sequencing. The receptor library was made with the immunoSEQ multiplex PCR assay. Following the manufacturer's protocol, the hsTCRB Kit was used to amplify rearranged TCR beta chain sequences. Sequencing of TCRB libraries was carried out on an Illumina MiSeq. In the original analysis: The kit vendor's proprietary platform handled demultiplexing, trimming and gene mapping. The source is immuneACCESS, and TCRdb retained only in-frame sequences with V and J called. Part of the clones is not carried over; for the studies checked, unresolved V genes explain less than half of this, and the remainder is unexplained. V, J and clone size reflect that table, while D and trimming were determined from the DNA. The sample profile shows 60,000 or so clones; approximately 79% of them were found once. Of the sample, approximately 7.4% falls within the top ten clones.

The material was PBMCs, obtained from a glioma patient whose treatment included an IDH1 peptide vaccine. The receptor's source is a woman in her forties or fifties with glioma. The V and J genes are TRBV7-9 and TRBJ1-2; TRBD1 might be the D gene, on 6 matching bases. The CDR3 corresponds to CASSLALAGANYGYTF. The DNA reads TGTGCCAGCAGCTTAGCGCTGGCAGGGGCTAACTATGGCTACACCTTC.